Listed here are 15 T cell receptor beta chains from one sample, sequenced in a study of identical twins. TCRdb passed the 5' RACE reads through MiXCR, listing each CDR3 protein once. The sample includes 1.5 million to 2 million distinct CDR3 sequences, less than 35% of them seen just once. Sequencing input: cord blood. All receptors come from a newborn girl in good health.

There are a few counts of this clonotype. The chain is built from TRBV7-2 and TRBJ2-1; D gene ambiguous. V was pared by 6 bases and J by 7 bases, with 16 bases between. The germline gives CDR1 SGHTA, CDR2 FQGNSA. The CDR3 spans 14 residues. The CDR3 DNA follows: TGTGCCAGCAGGTTGACGAGGATCCAAAATGAGCAGTTCTTC. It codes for CASRLTRIQNEQFF.

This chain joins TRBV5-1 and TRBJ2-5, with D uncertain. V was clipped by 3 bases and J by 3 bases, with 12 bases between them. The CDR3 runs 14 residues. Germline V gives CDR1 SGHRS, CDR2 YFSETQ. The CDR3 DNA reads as TGCGCCAGCAGCTCCGGCAGGTCCGAAGAGACCCAGTACTTC. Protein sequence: CASSSGRSEETQYF. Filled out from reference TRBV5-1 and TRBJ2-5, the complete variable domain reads KAGVTQTPRYLIKTRGQQVTLSCSPISGHRSVSWYQQTPGQGLQFLFEYFSETQRNKGNFPGRFSGRQFSNSRSEMNVSTLELGDSALYLCASSSGRSEETQYFGPGTRLLVL.

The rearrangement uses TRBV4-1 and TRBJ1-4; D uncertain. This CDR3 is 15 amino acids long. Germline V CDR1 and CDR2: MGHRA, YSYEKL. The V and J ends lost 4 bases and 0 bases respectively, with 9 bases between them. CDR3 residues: CASSRSMATNEKLFF. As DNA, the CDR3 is TGCGCCAGCAGCCGCTCCATGGCAACTAATGAAAAACTGTTTTTT.

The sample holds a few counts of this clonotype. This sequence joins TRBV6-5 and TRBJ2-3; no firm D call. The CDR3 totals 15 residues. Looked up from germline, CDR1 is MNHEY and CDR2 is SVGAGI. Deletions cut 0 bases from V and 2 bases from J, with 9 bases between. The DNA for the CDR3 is TGTGCCAGCAGTTACTCCGGCCTCTTCACAGATACGCAGTATTTT. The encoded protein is CASSYSGLFTDTQYF.

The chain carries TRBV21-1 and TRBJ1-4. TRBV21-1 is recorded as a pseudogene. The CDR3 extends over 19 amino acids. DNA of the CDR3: TGTGCCAGCAGCTCCCCCAAGCCAGGGATTCATGCAACTAATGAAAAACTGTTTTTT. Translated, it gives CASSSPKPGIHATNEKLFF.

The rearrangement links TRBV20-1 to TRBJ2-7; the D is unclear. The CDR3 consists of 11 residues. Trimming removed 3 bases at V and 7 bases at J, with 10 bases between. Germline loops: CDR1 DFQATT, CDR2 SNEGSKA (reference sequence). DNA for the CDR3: TGCAGTGCTAGCCCATTCGGTGAGCAGTACTTC. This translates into CSASPFGEQYF.

CDR3 protein: CASSRTQTDRYGYTF. The CDR3 nucleotides read TGTGCCAGCAGCCGAACCCAGACAGACCGCTATGGCTACACCTTC. V gene TRBV16 combines with J gene TRBJ1-2, with D perhaps TRBD1 (5 bases). CDR3 length equals 15 residues. V was clipped by 4 bases and J by 4 bases, with 16 bases between them. CDR1 and CDR2 from the germline V gene are KGHSY and FQNENV.

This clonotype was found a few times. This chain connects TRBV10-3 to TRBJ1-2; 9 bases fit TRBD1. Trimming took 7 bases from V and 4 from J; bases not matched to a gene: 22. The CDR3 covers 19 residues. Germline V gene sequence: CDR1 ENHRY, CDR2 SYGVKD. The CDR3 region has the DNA TGTGCCATCACAAAAGGGAACCCGGGACAGGGAAAACGAAGCTATGGCTACACCTTC. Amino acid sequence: CAITKGNPGQGKRSYGYTF.

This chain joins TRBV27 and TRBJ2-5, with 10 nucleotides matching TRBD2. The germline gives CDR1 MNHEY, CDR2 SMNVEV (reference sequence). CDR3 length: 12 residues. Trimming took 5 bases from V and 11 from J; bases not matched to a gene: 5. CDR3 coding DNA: TGTGCCAGCAGTCCCGGGACTAGCGTGCAGTACTTC. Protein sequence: CASSPGTSVQYF.

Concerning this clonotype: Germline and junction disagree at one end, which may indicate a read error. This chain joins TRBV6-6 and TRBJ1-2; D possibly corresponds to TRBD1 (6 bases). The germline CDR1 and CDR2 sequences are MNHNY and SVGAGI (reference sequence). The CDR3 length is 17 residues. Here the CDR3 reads CASSYPRGLRNNYGYTF. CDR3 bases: TGCGCCAGCAGTTACCCCAGGGGATTAAGGAATAACTATGGCTACACCTTC.

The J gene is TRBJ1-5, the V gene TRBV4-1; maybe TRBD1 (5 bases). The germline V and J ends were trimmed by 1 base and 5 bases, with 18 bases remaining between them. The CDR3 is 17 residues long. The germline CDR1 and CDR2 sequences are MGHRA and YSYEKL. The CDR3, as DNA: TGCGCCAGCAGCCAAGTTCGTTCGGGGTTGGGGGATCAGCCCCAGCATTTT. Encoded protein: CASSQVRSGLGDQPQHF.

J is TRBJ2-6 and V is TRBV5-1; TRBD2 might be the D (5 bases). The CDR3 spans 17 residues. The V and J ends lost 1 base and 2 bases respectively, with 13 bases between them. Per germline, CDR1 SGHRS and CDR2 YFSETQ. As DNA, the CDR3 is TGCGCCAGCAGCTTGCCGAGGGTAGAGCCTGGGGCCAACGTCCTGACTTTC. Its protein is CASSLPRVEPGANVLTF.

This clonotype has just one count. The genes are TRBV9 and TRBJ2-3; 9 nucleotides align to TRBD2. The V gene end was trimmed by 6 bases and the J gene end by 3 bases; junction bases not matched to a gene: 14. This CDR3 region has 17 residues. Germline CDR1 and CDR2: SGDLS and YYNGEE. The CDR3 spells CASTRPGGRAVTDTQYF. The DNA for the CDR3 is TGTGCCAGCACTCGGCCCGGCGGGAGGGCCGTGACAGATACGCAGTATTTT. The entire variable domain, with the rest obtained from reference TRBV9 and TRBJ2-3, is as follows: DSGVTQTPKHLITATGQRVTLRCSPRSGDLSVYWYQQSLDQGLQFLIQYYNGEERAKGNILERFSAQQFPDLHSELNLSSLELGDSALYFCASTRPGGRAVTDTQYFGPGTRLTVL.

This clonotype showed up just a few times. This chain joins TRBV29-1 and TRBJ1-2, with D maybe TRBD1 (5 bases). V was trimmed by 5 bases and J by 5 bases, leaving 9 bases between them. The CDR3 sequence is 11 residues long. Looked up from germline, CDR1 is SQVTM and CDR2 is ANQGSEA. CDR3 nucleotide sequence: TGCAGCGTTTGGCAGGGTTATGGCTACACCTTC. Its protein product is CSVWQGYGYTF.

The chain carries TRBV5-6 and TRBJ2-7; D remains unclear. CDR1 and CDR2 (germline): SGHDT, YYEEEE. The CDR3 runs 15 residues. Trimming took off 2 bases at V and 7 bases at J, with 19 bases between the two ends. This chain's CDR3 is CASSFRLPPLGEQYF. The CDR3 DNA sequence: TGTGCCAGCAGCTTCCGGTTACCCCCTTTGGGTGAGCAGTACTTC.